This T cell receptor (beta chain) was recovered during a study of cytomegalovirus exposure and HLA in healthy donors (dated 2017 in TCRdb). In the study overall: According to an earlier analysis of 587 of the donors, 150 million to 200 million T cells yielded 100 million or so unique TCR beta sequences and 276 Gb of sequence data. All discovery cohort repertoires had been generated on a single sequencing platform. The study aimed to test whether signatures of past pathogen exposure could be identified by cataloging public T cell receptors. The study profiled the T cell repertoires of some 610 subjects by immunosequencing and related them to cytomegalovirus serostatus. An earlier analysis of 587 of the donors applied high-throughput TCR beta sequencing to assess whether each TCR beta V gene segment acted as functional or pseudogenic. A later genetic analysis took genome-wide SNP genotypes for about 55% of the roughly 670 donors and used that subset as a discovery cohort. To predict cytomegalovirus infection status, the study combined high-throughput TCR immunosequencing, statistical association of individual TCRs with disease status, and machine learning. Besides the first cohort of 666 subjects, a separate validation cohort made up of about 120 different subjects was used. The genetic ancestry cluster associated with self-reported Caucasian donors included over 80% of the 398 genotyped donors. The later analysis used no new phenotypic data to find candidate immune exposures, relying instead on TCR beta sequences and their occurrence across donors. HLA typing covered class I and class II loci at four-digit resolution. Donor age, sex, ethnicity and CMV serostatus were collected together with the repertoire data. A later analysis re-examined previously published TCR beta repertoires from about 670 donors and added high-resolution HLA genotyping to investigate patterns of TCR occurrence. Typing coverage varied by locus: about 620-640 donors for A, B, C, DRB1 and DQB1; approximately 500 for DQA1; more than 600 for DPA1; approximately 450 for DPB1. Several DR-DQ haplotypes were handled as single units for association and clustering, since linkage in the cohort was strong. On average, about 200,000 unique TCR beta nucleotide sequences were sequenced per donor among about 400 genotyped donors of the cohort, with about 17% of those sequences being non-productive. Roughly 290 gigabases of sequencing data and 70 million to 100 million unique TCR sequences made up an early release that covered under 750 HLA-typed donors. The full study reports these points: A later genetic analysis reported fewer N-insertions in productive TCRs among donors in an Asian-associated ancestry cluster than the approximately 700-donor mean. In vitro tests confirmed that a few of the cytomegalovirus-associated TCR beta chains recognize cytomegalovirus antigens. In a later analysis, TCR association rates were found to vary across HLA loci, with the most associated TCRs seen for DRB1 alleles and the fewest for HLA-C alleles. A further reported finding was that TCR beta sequences accurately predicted the HLA-A and HLA-B alleles for most subjects in the first cohort. While some public TCRs were present in many individuals, most TCR sequences turned up only very rarely across donors. A later analysis associated 16,951 TCR beta sequences with specific HLA alleles at a false discovery rate of 0.05. A cluster of highly shared sequence variants was judged likely to represent a technical artifact of the sequencing pipeline. The authors suggested that the approach could potentially be generalized to other disease states and immunological phenotypes. Roughly uniform sequencing depth across donors was assumed in presence/absence analyses, although this assumption may not hold. Broadly in line with IMGT annotations, most TCR beta V segments showed up in productive rearrangements about 87% or about 30% of the time in an earlier analysis of under 700 of the donors. In a later analysis, HLA-associated TCR beta chains were found to be more clonally expanded and to have lower generation probabilities than equally common non-associated chains. The study gave a list of 150 to 200 TCR beta chains associated with cytomegalovirus. The classifier was reported to diagnose cytomegalovirus status with high specificity and sensitivity in both the original and validation cohorts. The only immune exposure information available for the cohort was CMV serostatus. Some IMGT-functional V segments, including TRBV6-2 and TRBV6-3, could not be told apart with the 87-base-pair reads, so those segments were excluded. Most CMV-associated TCR beta chains appeared to be HLA-restricted in a later analysis, and the HLA associations seemed to be driven largely by CMV exposure. HLA typing was unavailable for some donors at each locus, so association tests used only the typed subset. In a later analysis, several top co-occurrence clusters were reported to appear linked to parvovirus B19, influenza, CMV and Epstein-Barr virus. Correlated functional status among segregating V segments might be attributable to linkage disequilibrium, but an unknown experimental factor could not be ruled out. In this cohort, only TCR beta chains were sequenced, and detectable features were limited by the absence of alpha or paired-chain data. Strong co-occurrence of HLA alleles, especially DR and DQ, made assigning TCR associations to individual alleles difficult. In a later genetic analysis, a missense DCLRE1C variant was associated with V-gene and J-gene trimming of TCR beta chains, and the association was replicated in an independent cohort. The earlier analysis of some 560 of the donors excluded 15 to 20 rarely observed V segments, including chromosome 9 orphons, because counts were too low.

In total, just over 650 healthy bone marrow donors made up the cohort. At the time of sampling, all cohort members were nominally healthy, though unrecorded immune exposures were likely present. The donor was CMV seropositive and was included in the group of 250 to 300 seropositive cohort members. Every donor gave a peripheral blood sample, and the peripheral blood mononuclear cells from that sample were used for TCR beta sequencing. The Qiagen DNeasy Blood Extraction Kit was used to extract genomic DNA from the blood cell samples. For this chain, trimming is 3 bases at the V end and 0 bases at the J end, and the number of junction bases without a gene match is 3. The CDR3 holds 17 amino acids from the cysteine to the phenylalanine. Kept here is only the CDR3 DNA, which spans 51 bases and is read in frame from base 1. CDR1 is given as SGHAT and CDR2 as FQNNGV, both from the germline V gene. Points on this clone: The antigen it binds to is not known. No qualities accompany the bases; no much larger clone lies one base away.

Library prep was done by the immunoSEQ multiplex PCR assay. A mixture of 60 forward primers for TCR Vbeta segments and 13 reverse primers for TCR Jbeta segments was used in the multiplex PCR. The CDR3 region of rearranged TCR beta genes was amplified from genomic DNA with a multiplex PCR assay. The amplified TCR beta libraries were sequenced on the Illumina HiSeq System as 87-base-pair reads. As for how the authors treated the data: A later analysis counted 75 million to 100 million unique TCR beta chains across the 690 or so repertoires, and roughly 10 million of these chains were shared by at least two donors. A nearest-neighbor algorithm error-corrected the raw reads and collapsed the reads into unique sequences, merging closely related sequences to remove PCR and sequencing errors. CDR3 sequences were aligned to IMGT reference sequences to assign V, D and J gene segments. Each retained sequence needed at least a six-nucleotide match to both a V gene segment and a J gene segment. Rearrangements were called productive when the CDR3 lacked stop codons and stayed in frame with V and J; all others were non-productive. Following IMGT convention, CDR3 was defined as the stretch from the second conserved V-encoded cysteine up to the conserved J-encoded phenylalanine. The earlier analysis of about 560 of the donors excluded any sequence lacking an unambiguous match to a single V gene segment. In an earlier analysis of several hundred of the donors, V segments were called functional above 56.7% productive rearrangements and were called segregating when the between-donor standard deviation exceeded 5%. A statistical classification framework was built for diagnosing cytomegalovirus status from the catalog of TCR beta chain sequences. In a later analysis, V and J genes were assigned by comparing TCR nucleotide sequences against IMGT/GENE-DB human TR gene sequences. In a later analysis, CDR3 sequences and most-parsimonious VDJ recombination scenarios were assigned using the TCRdist pipeline. A later analysis defined each TCR beta chain by its CDR3 amino acid sequence plus V-gene family, and excluded reads lacking a unique V-gene family. As a way to deal with suspected cross-contamination and a sequencing artifact, a later analysis dropped 640 or so nucleotide sequences that were highly shared and had low generation probability. A later analysis calculated a clonal expansion index for each public chain from normalized within-repertoire ranks of inferred template counts. In a later analysis, generation probabilities were computed using a VDJ recombination model fitted to out-of-frame rearrangements, and the results were checked against IGoR. Hypergeometric tests were used in a later analysis to score TCR-TCR, TCR-HLA and TCR-CMV co-occurrence, with a repertoire-size bias correction applied to the TCR pairs. False discovery rates were estimated in a later analysis by permuting HLA or CMV assignments 20 times. In a later analysis, co-occurring TCRs were grouped with DBSCAN, and TCRdist sequence similarity was added when clustering was performed within HLA-allele-positive subsets. Co-occurrence clustering excluded repertoires with fewer than 30,000 or more than 120,000 public chains, plus five with anomalous nucleotide sharing. The table comes from immuneACCESS by way of TCRdb, which keeps in-frame sequences with V and J called. Part of the clones is missing from these tables; in studies checked, under half for an unresolved V gene and the rest for unknown reasons. The V and J calls and the clone size are those of that table, but D and trimming were determined from the DNA. This sample holds 130,000 or so clones; around 80% were observed only once. The ten largest clones take up roughly 3.2% of the sample.

The V gene is TRBV11-2 and the J gene is TRBJ2-5; 14 bases in between match TRBD2. The receptor comes from a man younger than 35 in good health and CMV-seropositive. The source material was PBMCs. The CDR3 corresponds to CASSFPGLAGDQETQYF. The nucleotides are TGTGCCAGCAGCTTCCCGGGACTAGCGGGGGACCAAGAGACCCAGTACTTC.